The rows below give T cell receptor beta chains drawn from one sample of a study of read filtering for tumor transcriptome and immune sequencing. TCRdb re-derived calls from the reads in MiXCR, one entry per CDR3 protein. This table has fewer than 30,000 distinct CDR3 sequences, around a fifth appearing once. Sequences were obtained from a population of CD138-negative cells sorted from bone marrow. These receptors were taken from a donor over 35 with multiple myeloma. The CDR3 runs from the conserved cysteine through the conserved F or W. The order of the fields is V gene, clone size, D gene, J gene, CDR3 length, CDR3 protein, CDR3 DNA. A D gene is named only where the DNA matches it firmly. A clone size is listed for some rows: how often the clone was seen (once, few, many), or a class if it is expanded.

v_call: TRBV20-1; clone_size: .; d_call: TRBD1; j_call: TRBJ1-2; cdr3_length: 14; cdr3_aa: CSARDVTGGDGYTF; cdr3_nt: TGCAGTGCTAGAGATGTAACAGGGGGGGATGGCTACACCTTC
v_call: TRBV6-6; clone_size: many; d_call: .; j_call: TRBJ1-6; cdr3_length: 11; cdr3_aa: CASGEVFPLHF; cdr3_nt: TGTGCCAGCGGGGAAGTATTCCCCCTCCACTTT
v_call: TRBV7-8; clone_size: large; d_call: .; j_call: TRBJ2-1; cdr3_length: 14; cdr3_aa: CASSLEAQGNEQFF; cdr3_nt: TGTGCCAGCAGCTTAGAGGCTCAGGGGAATGAGCAGTTCTTC
v_call: TRBV24-1; clone_size: many; d_call: TRBD2; j_call: TRBJ2-1; cdr3_length: 17; cdr3_aa: CATSDLYPGGLGNEQFF; cdr3_nt: TGTGCCACCAGTGATTTGTATCCGGGGGGGCTGGGCAATGAGCAGTTCTTC
v_call: TRBV7-3; clone_size: many; d_call: .; j_call: TRBJ2-5; cdr3_length: 15; cdr3_aa: CASSLRPGYQETQYF; cdr3_nt: TGTGCCAGCAGCTTAAGGCCAGGGTACCAAGAGACCCAGTACTTC
v_call: TRBV20-1; clone_size: many; d_call: .; j_call: TRBJ1-2; cdr3_length: 15; cdr3_aa: CSARVLDLSSYGYTF; cdr3_nt: TGCAGTGCTAGAGTCCTGGATCTCTCCTCCTATGGCTACACCTTC
v_call: TRBV27; clone_size: .; d_call: .; j_call: TRBJ2-5; cdr3_length: 14; cdr3_aa: CASSHRQAQETQYF; cdr3_nt: TGTGCCAGCAGCCATCGACAGGCTCAAGAGACCCAGTACTTC
v_call: TRBV29-1; clone_size: many; d_call: TRBD2; j_call: TRBJ2-5; cdr3_length: 13; cdr3_aa: CSHWRGGKETQYF; cdr3_nt: TGCAGCCACTGGCGGGGGGGCAAAGAGACCCAGTACTTC
v_call: TRBV2; clone_size: many; d_call: .; j_call: TRBJ1-1; cdr3_length: 13; cdr3_aa: CASTLDRGTEAFF; cdr3_nt: TGTGCCAGCACCCTGGACCGTGGGACTGAAGCTTTCTTT
v_call: TRBV29-1; clone_size: many; d_call: .; j_call: TRBJ1-1; cdr3_length: 12; cdr3_aa: CSVEYGNTEAFF; cdr3_nt: TGCAGCGTTGAATACGGGAACACTGAAGCTTTCTTT
v_call: TRBV28; clone_size: .; d_call: TRBD1; j_call: TRBJ1-6; cdr3_length: 14; cdr3_aa: CASSLDRGKSPLHF; cdr3_nt: TGTGCCAGCAGCCTCGACAGGGGGAAATCACCCCTCCACTTT
v_call: TRBV2; clone_size: .; d_call: .; j_call: TRBJ1-1; cdr3_length: 11; cdr3_aa: CASMGGTEAFF; cdr3_nt: TGTGCCAGCATGGGTGGCACTGAAGCTTTCTTT
v_call: TRBV5-1; clone_size: .; d_call: .; j_call: TRBJ1-3; cdr3_length: 16; cdr3_aa: CASSLGTANSGNTIYF; cdr3_nt: TGCGCCAGCAGCTTGGGGACGGCTAACTCTGGAAACACCATATATTTT
v_call: TRBV7-9; clone_size: many; d_call: .; j_call: TRBJ2-3; cdr3_length: 19; cdr3_aa: CASSLGSHGLGPSTDTQYF; cdr3_nt: TGTGCCAGCAGCTTAGGATCCCACGGACTGGGGCCTAGCACAGATACGCAGTATTTT
v_call: TRBV6-2/TRBV6-3; clone_size: many; d_call: TRBD2; j_call: TRBJ2-1; cdr3_length: 15; cdr3_aa: CASRRTSGGHNEQFF; cdr3_nt: TGTGCCAGCAGAAGGACTAGCGGGGGGCATAATGAGCAGTTCTTC
v_call: TRBV12-3/TRBV12-4; clone_size: many; d_call: TRBD1; j_call: TRBJ1-1; cdr3_length: 17; cdr3_aa: CASSGGGQGHMNTEAFF; cdr3_nt: TGTGCCAGCAGTGGGGGGGGACAGGGACACATGAACACTGAAGCTTTCTTT
v_call: TRBV2; clone_size: few; d_call: TRBD1; j_call: TRBJ1-2; cdr3_length: 13; cdr3_aa: CASSEQGANGYTF; cdr3_nt: TGTGCCAGCAGTGAACAGGGGGCGAATGGCTACACCTTC
v_call: TRBV20-1; clone_size: .; d_call: .; j_call: TRBJ2-5; cdr3_length: 16; cdr3_aa: CSARDSGRPGQETQYF; cdr3_nt: TGCAGTGCTAGAGATTCCGGCAGGCCGGGGCAAGAGACCCAGTACTTC
v_call: TRBV29-1; clone_size: many; d_call: .; j_call: TRBJ1-4; cdr3_length: 14; cdr3_aa: CSALGARDNEKLFF; cdr3_nt: TGCAGCGCCCTTGGGGCGAGGGATAATGAAAAACTGTTTTTT
v_call: TRBV21-1; clone_size: many; d_call: .; j_call: TRBJ2-7; cdr3_length: 15; cdr3_aa: CASSKSGGGAYEQYF; cdr3_nt: TGTGCCAGCAGCAAAAGCGGAGGGGGCGCGTACGAGCAGTACTTC
v_call: TRBV10-3; clone_size: many; d_call: .; j_call: TRBJ1-1; cdr3_length: 13; cdr3_aa: CATTRGEDTEAFF; cdr3_nt: TGTGCCACCACAAGGGGGGAGGACACTGAAGCTTTCTTT
v_call: TRBV7-2; clone_size: many; d_call: TRBD2; j_call: TRBJ2-3; cdr3_length: 15; cdr3_aa: CASSTHRLAGDTQYF; cdr3_nt: TGTGCCAGCAGCACCCACCGACTAGCGGGCGATACGCAGTATTTT
v_call: TRBV11-2; clone_size: once; d_call: .; j_call: TRBJ2-3; cdr3_length: 15; cdr3_aa: CASSLGVGTTDTQYF; cdr3_nt: TGTGCCAGCAGCCTGGGGGTAGGGACCACAGATACGCAGTATTTT
v_call: TRBV5-1; clone_size: many; d_call: .; j_call: TRBJ2-5; cdr3_length: 14; cdr3_aa: CASSLADFQETQYF; cdr3_nt: TGCGCCAGCAGCTTGGCCGACTTCCAAGAGACCCAGTACTTC
v_call: TRBV5-1; clone_size: .; d_call: TRBD2; j_call: TRBJ2-3; cdr3_length: 16; cdr3_aa: CASSLVERGGRDTQYF; cdr3_nt: TGCGCCAGCAGCTTGGTCGAGCGGGGGGGAAGAGATACGCAGTATTTT
v_call: TRBV12-3/TRBV12-4; clone_size: many; d_call: .; j_call: TRBJ2-7; cdr3_length: 17; cdr3_aa: CASSLRGIGGVLYEQYF; cdr3_nt: TGTGCCAGCAGTTTGAGGGGAATCGGGGGTGTCCTCTACGAGCAGTACTTC
v_call: TRBV7-2; clone_size: .; d_call: .; j_call: TRBJ1-6; cdr3_length: 16; cdr3_aa: CASSTQASSYNSPLHF; cdr3_nt: TGTGCCAGCTCGACCCAGGCGAGCTCCTATAATTCACCCCTCCACTTT
v_call: TRBV20-1; clone_size: many; d_call: TRBD2; j_call: TRBJ2-1; cdr3_length: 15; cdr3_aa: CSATKAGGSYNEQFF; cdr3_nt: TGCAGTGCTACCAAAGCGGGGGGCTCCTACAATGAGCAGTTCTTC
v_call: TRBV14; clone_size: many; d_call: .; j_call: TRBJ2-1; cdr3_length: 12; cdr3_aa: CASSPQGVKQFF; cdr3_nt: TGTGCCAGCAGCCCTCAAGGGGTTAAGCAGTTCTTC
v_call: TRBV3-1; clone_size: many; d_call: .; j_call: TRBJ2-7; cdr3_length: 17; cdr3_aa: CASSHSGWGNLGYEQYF; cdr3_nt: TGTGCCAGCAGCCATTCCGGGTGGGGCAACCTGGGCTACGAGCAGTACTTC
v_call: TRBV5-1; clone_size: many; d_call: .; j_call: TRBJ1-5; cdr3_length: 15; cdr3_aa: CASSRDGNSNQPQHF; cdr3_nt: TGCGCCAGCAGCCGGGACGGTAATAGCAATCAGCCCCAGCATTTT
v_call: TRBV16; clone_size: many; d_call: .; j_call: TRBJ1-5; cdr3_length: 13; cdr3_aa: CASSPLQDQPQHF; cdr3_nt: TGTGCCAGCAGCCCCCTACAGGATCAGCCCCAGCATTTT
v_call: TRBV15; clone_size: .; d_call: .; j_call: TRBJ1-1; cdr3_length: 13; cdr3_aa: CATSKGQEDEPFF; cdr3_nt: TGTGCCACCAGCAAAGGGCAGGAGGACGAACCTTTCTTT
v_call: TRBV5-5; clone_size: many; d_call: .; j_call: TRBJ1-1; cdr3_length: 15; cdr3_aa: CASSTDPYFGTEAFF; cdr3_nt: TGTGCCAGCAGCACGGACCCATATTTCGGCACTGAAGCTTTCTTT
v_call: TRBV10-3; clone_size: .; d_call: .; j_call: TRBJ2-1; cdr3_length: 15; cdr3_aa: CAISELVGSYNEQIF; cdr3_nt: TGTGCCATCAGTGAATTAGTAGGGTCCTACAATGAGCAGATCTTC
v_call: TRBV12-3/TRBV12-4; clone_size: many; d_call: .; j_call: TRBJ2-6; cdr3_length: 18; cdr3_aa: CASSSRDPRASGANVLTF; cdr3_nt: TGTGCCAGCAGCAGCAGGGACCCCCGCGCCTCTGGGGCCAACGTCCTGACTTTC
v_call: TRBV7-9; clone_size: few; d_call: TRBD1; j_call: TRBJ2-3; cdr3_length: 18; cdr3_aa: CASSSGTGGVGGTDTQYF; cdr3_nt: TGTGCCAGCAGCTCCGGGACAGGGGGCGTCGGAGGCACAGATACGCAGTATTTT
v_call: TRBV12-3/TRBV12-4; clone_size: many; d_call: TRBD1; j_call: TRBJ1-5; cdr3_length: 17; cdr3_aa: CASSPRTGIRGNQPQHF; cdr3_nt: TGTGCCAGCAGCCCCAGGACAGGGATTAGGGGCAATCAGCCCCAGCATTTT
v_call: TRBV29-1; clone_size: few; d_call: .; j_call: TRBJ1-4; cdr3_length: 12; cdr3_aa: CSVEREDEKLFF; cdr3_nt: TGCAGCGTTGAAAGGGAGGATGAAAAACTGTTTTTT
v_call: TRBV4-1; clone_size: .; d_call: TRBD1; j_call: TRBJ1-4; cdr3_length: 15; cdr3_aa: CASSQLQGADEKLFF; cdr3_nt: TGCGCCAGCAGCCAACTCCAGGGGGCGGATGAAAAACTGTTTTTT
v_call: TRBV5-8; clone_size: few; d_call: .; j_call: TRBJ2-3; cdr3_length: 17; cdr3_aa: CASSWGMGSRPGDTQYF; cdr3_nt: TGTGCCAGCAGCTGGGGAATGGGCAGCCGCCCGGGAGATACGCAGTATTTT
v_call: TRBV19; clone_size: many; d_call: TRBD1; j_call: TRBJ1-1; cdr3_length: 14; cdr3_aa: CASSVDRGRTEAFF; cdr3_nt: TGTGCCAGTAGTGTAGACAGGGGGCGAACTGAAGCTTTCTTT
v_call: TRBV20-1; clone_size: many; d_call: .; j_call: TRBJ1-5; cdr3_length: 14; cdr3_aa: CSAPVGASNQPQHF; cdr3_nt: TGCAGTGCCCCAGTGGGTGCTAGCAATCAGCCCCAGCATTTT
v_call: TRBV6-1; clone_size: many; d_call: TRBD1; j_call: TRBJ2-5; cdr3_length: 15; cdr3_aa: CATWTPRGLAETQYF; cdr3_nt: TGTGCCACCTGGACTCCCAGGGGGCTCGCGGAGACCCAGTACTTC
v_call: TRBV7-2; clone_size: many; d_call: TRBD2; j_call: TRBJ2-2; cdr3_length: 14; cdr3_aa: CASSLGTSAGELFF; cdr3_nt: TGTGCCAGCAGCCTCGGGACTAGCGCCGGGGAGCTGTTTTTT
v_call: TRBV20-1; clone_size: many; d_call: .; j_call: TRBJ2-5; cdr3_length: 12; cdr3_aa: CSASLSEETQYF; cdr3_nt: TGCAGTGCAAGCCTATCGGAAGAGACCCAGTACTTC
v_call: TRBV18; clone_size: few; d_call: .; j_call: TRBJ2-4; cdr3_length: 19; cdr3_aa: CASSPRSGATWSAKNIQYF; cdr3_nt: TGTGCCAGCTCACCACGGTCAGGCGCAACGTGGTCGGCCAAAAACATTCAGTACTTC
v_call: TRBV6-5; clone_size: many; d_call: .; j_call: TRBJ2-1; cdr3_length: 16; cdr3_aa: CASSYSSGSSYNEQFF; cdr3_nt: TGTGCCAGCAGTTACTCGTCGGGGAGCTCCTACAATGAGCAGTTCTTC
v_call: TRBV10-3; clone_size: .; d_call: TRBD2; j_call: TRBJ2-6; cdr3_length: 15; cdr3_aa: CAIGREGIGANVLTF; cdr3_nt: TGTGCCATCGGCAGGGAGGGTATTGGGGCCAACGTCCTGACTTTC
v_call: TRBV20-1; clone_size: many; d_call: TRBD2; j_call: TRBJ2-3; cdr3_length: 14; cdr3_aa: CSASRTSATDTQYF; cdr3_nt: TGCAGTGCTAGCCGGACTAGCGCCACAGATACGCAGTATTTT
v_call: TRBV6-5; clone_size: .; d_call: TRBD1; j_call: TRBJ1-1; cdr3_length: 14; cdr3_aa: CASSKAGGNTEAFF; cdr3_nt: TGTGCCAGCAGTAAGGCAGGGGGAAACACTGAAGCTTTCTTT
v_call: TRBV3-1; clone_size: many; d_call: .; j_call: TRBJ1-1; cdr3_length: 15; cdr3_aa: CASSLHGSGNTEAFF; cdr3_nt: TGTGCCAGCAGCCTACACGGGTCGGGGAACACTGAAGCTTTCTTT
v_call: TRBV5-1; clone_size: many; d_call: TRBD2; j_call: TRBJ2-1; cdr3_length: 16; cdr3_aa: CASSPSRLALNNEQFF; cdr3_nt: TGCGCCAGCAGCCCTTCTAGACTAGCGCTAAACAATGAGCAGTTCTTC
v_call: TRBV3-1; clone_size: many; d_call: .; j_call: TRBJ2-3; cdr3_length: 15; cdr3_aa: CASSQETGAPDTQYF; cdr3_nt: TGTGCCAGCAGCCAAGAGACCGGGGCCCCAGATACGCAGTATTTT
v_call: TRBV27; clone_size: many; d_call: .; j_call: TRBJ1-5; cdr3_length: 12; cdr3_aa: CASSLGNQPQHF; cdr3_nt: TGTGCCAGCAGTCTAGGGAATCAGCCCCAGCATTTT
v_call: TRBV6-2/TRBV6-3; clone_size: many; d_call: TRBD2; j_call: TRBJ2-3; cdr3_length: 14; cdr3_aa: CASISSGVPDTQYF; cdr3_nt: TGTGCCAGCATAAGTAGCGGGGTCCCAGATACGCAGTATTTT